The 26 T cell receptor beta chains reported below all come from one sample, sequenced in a study of T cell repertoires in aging, cancer and after chemotherapy. The template was genomic DNA from peripheral blood, not RNA. Rearranged V-D-J TRB sequences were amplified with a mixed TRB-A/B primer pool. MiXCR, run by TCRdb on the multiplex PCR reads, gives a single entry per CDR3 protein. The repertoire has around 1,400 distinct CDR3 sequences, roughly 23% of them found once; the top ten carry about 39%. Sample: blood. Every receptor here comes from a human donor with a blood cancer.

The V gene is TRBV11-2, the J gene TRBJ1-5; D is possibly TRBD1 (6 bases). The CDR3 loop spans 14 amino acids. Trimming cost V 5 bases and J 7 bases, with 15 bases left between them. Looked up from germline, CDR1 is SGHAT and CDR2 is FQNNGV. This CDR3 is CASSPDGGGQPQHF. As DNA, the CDR3 is TGTGCCAGCAGCCCCGACGGGGGCGGGCAGCCCCAGCATTTT.

In its sample, this clonotype ranks as medium-sized. The chain links TRBV27 to TRBJ2-7; TRBD2 agrees at 11 bases. The CDR3 is 19 amino acids. Germline lookup yields CDR1 MNHEY and CDR2 SMNVEV (reference sequence). With 0 bases clipped from V and 0 bases from J, the junction kept 10 bases outside the gene matches. Here the CDR3 DNA reads TGTGCCAGCAGTTTATCAGGGTATAGCGGGAGGGGCCGCTCCTACGAGCAGTACTTC. Protein: CASSLSGYSGRGRSYEQYF.

Details on this clonotype: This clone may be a read error of a much larger clone one base away. The chain is built from TRBV5-4 and TRBJ1-1, with D tentatively TRBD1 (6 bases). Germline CDR1 reads SGHNT; CDR2 reads YYREEE (reference sequence). V dropped 4 bases and J dropped 4 bases, with 17 bases sitting between them. The CDR3 contains 15 residues. This CDR3 reads CASSLGNRETTEAFF. In DNA, the CDR3 is TGTGCCAGCAGCCTAGGGAACAGGGAAACCACTGAAGCTTTCTTT.

Judged by abundance, this clonotype is medium-sized (0.01 to 0.1%). The chain joins TRBV12-3 or TRBV12-4 to TRBJ1-5, with 7 bases matching TRBD1. With 4 bases clipped from V and 7 bases from J, the junction kept 7 bases outside the gene matches. The CDR3 is 14 residues long. The CDR3 sequence: CASSSRQGEQPQHF. CDR3 sequence (DNA): TGTGCCAGCAGTTCCCGACAGGGTGAACAGCCCCAGCATTTT.

By share of the sample, this clonotype is large. The chain couples TRBV19 to TRBJ2-1; 10 positions agree with TRBD2. Germline V gives CDR1 LNHDA, CDR2 SQIVND (reference sequence). Trimming removed 7 bases from V and 6 bases from J; junction bases left unmatched: 6. The CDR3 sequence is 14 residues long. This CDR3 is CASNPSGSLNEQFF. As DNA, the CDR3 is TGTGCCAGTAATCCTAGCGGGAGCCTCAATGAGCAGTTCTTC.

This clonotype counts as medium-sized. V is TRBV30 and J is TRBJ1-1, with D perhaps matching TRBD1 (6 bases). This CDR3 region has 15 residues. V gave up 3 bases and J gave up 1 base, with 15 bases separating them. Looked up from germline, CDR1 is GTSNPN and CDR2 is SVGIG (reference sequence). The CDR3 spells CAWRRNRESNTEAFF. The CDR3 region has the DNA TGTGCCTGGAGGAGGAACAGGGAGTCGAACACTGAAGCTTTCTTT. The full variable domain, its missing parts supplied by reference TRBV30 and TRBJ1-1, is SQTIHQWPATLVQPVGSPLSLECTVEGTSNPNLYWYRQAAGRGLQLLFYSVGIGQISSEVPQNLSASRPQDRQFILSSKKLLLSDSGFYLCAWRRNRESNTEAFFGQGTRLTVV.

Relative to its sample, this clonotype is large. The CDR3 here is CASSIDQRGLYNEQFF. CDR3 nucleotide sequence: TGTGCCAGTAGTATAGATCAGAGGGGCCTTTACAATGAGCAGTTCTTC. The chain recombines TRBV19 with TRBJ2-1, with D perhaps matching TRBD1 or TRBD2 (5 bases each). This CDR3 region has 16 residues. With 0 bases removed from V and 4 bases from J, the gap between germline ends came to 13 bases. From germline, CDR1 is LNHDA and CDR2 SQIVND (reference sequence).

This clonotype is deemed medium-sized. The genes are TRBV19 and TRBJ1-5, with D maybe TRBD1 (5 bases). This CDR3 has 16 residues. The V gene lost 4 bases and the J gene lost 3 bases, with 16 bases spanning the gap. Germline loops: CDR1 LNHDA, CDR2 SQIVND (reference sequence). This chain's CDR3 is CASSTSGTRNNQPQHF. DNA for the CDR3: TGTGCCAGTAGTACGTCCGGGACGCGGAACAATCAGCCCCAGCATTTT.

In regard to this clonotype: A clone one base away is much larger, so this may be a read error. The chain is built from TRBV19 and TRBJ1-5; no clear D gene. This CDR3 comprises 13 residues. Germline V gives CDR1 LNHDA, CDR2 SQIVND (reference sequence). The CDR3 DNA follows: TGTGCCAGTAAATGGGCCGTTAATCAGCCCCTGCATTTT. Its protein is CASKWAVNQPLHF.

The chain employs TRBV20-1 and TRBJ2-7, with 14 positions matching TRBD2. V was clipped by 4 bases and J by 8 bases; unmatched bases: 7. CDR1 is DFQATT, CDR2 SNEGSKA, per germline (reference sequence). This CDR3 is built from 14 residues. The CDR3, as DNA: TGCAGTGCTACCGGGACTAGCGGGAGAGACAAGCAGTACGTC. It encodes CSATGTSGRDKQYV.

This clonotype was seen a single time. This CDR3 is CSADRANTGELFF. The CDR3 nucleotides are TGCAGCGCGGACCGAGCGAACACCGGGGAGCTGTTTTTT. The rearrangement links TRBV29-1 to TRBJ2-2; no clear D gene. The CDR3 spans 13 residues. V was pared by 7 bases and J by 0 bases, with 9 bases between. Germline lookup yields CDR1 SQVTM and CDR2 ANQGSEA.

A remark on this clonotype: A read error is possible here, since a much larger clone lies one base away. CDR3 nucleotide sequence: TGTGCCAGCAGTCGGACGACAGGGCTCAATCAGCCCCAGCATTTT. Its translation is CASSRTTGLNQPQHF. The rearrangement uses TRBV12-3 or TRBV12-4 and TRBJ1-5, with 7 bases fitting TRBD1. Trimming removed 5 bases from V and 3 bases from J; junction bases left unmatched: 7. This CDR3 is 15 amino acids long.

As to this clonotype: This may be a read error, as it is one base from a much larger clone. CDR3 residues: CASRSDNYNQPQHF. CDR3 DNA sequence: TGTGCCAGCAGATCGGACAACTACAATCAGCCCCAGCATTTT. The rearrangement joins TRBV6-5 to TRBJ1-5; perhaps TRBD1 as D (5 bases). The CDR3 covers 14 residues. The V end lost 6 bases, the J end lost 3 bases, and 12 bases lay between the germline ends. Germline V lookup: CDR1 MNHEY, CDR2 SVGAGI.

This clonotype ranks as large. The chain employs TRBV29-1 and TRBJ2-2; perhaps TRBD2 as D (5 bases). V was clipped by 2 bases and J by 0 bases, with 10 bases between them. Germline CDR1 SQVTM, CDR2 ANQGSEA. The CDR3 extends over 15 amino acids. The CDR3 reads CSVESAGSNTGELFF. In DNA form, the CDR3 reads TGCAGCGTTGAAAGCGCGGGCTCGAACACCGGGGAGCTGTTTTTT.

In its sample, this clonotype is medium-sized. This rearrangement joins TRBV6-5 to TRBJ1-1, with D maybe TRBD1 (5 bases). This CDR3 spans 13 amino acids. Germline V gene lookup returns CDR1 MNHEY and CDR2 SVGAGI. Trimming shortened V by 11 bases and J by 2 bases, and 15 bases separated the two germline ends. CDR3 DNA sequence: TGTGCCGCAAAGGAGAGGGGCAACACTGAAGCTTTCTTT. Its translation is CAAKERGNTEAFF.

By proportion, this clonotype is medium-sized. V gene TRBV7-2 combines with J gene TRBJ2-1; 11 positions agree with TRBD2. Germline values: CDR1 SGHTA, CDR2 FQGNSA. The CDR3 consists of 18 residues. V was pared by 4 bases and J by 0 bases, with 8 bases of the junction left unmatched. CDR3 amino acids: CASSSPVAGGPSYNEQFF. DNA of the CDR3: TGTGCCAGCAGCTCCCCCGTAGCGGGAGGGCCCTCCTACAATGAGCAGTTCTTC.

The CDR3 region has the DNA TGTGCCAGCAGCCAACTAGGGGAGGGGGCCTACGAGCAGTACTTC. Translated, it gives CASSQLGEGAYEQYF. The chain links TRBV4-2 to TRBJ2-7; a weak D match, TRBD2 (7 bases). Trimming left V 2 bases short and J 2 bases short, with 13 bases between. Germline V gene data show CDR1 as LGHNA and CDR2 as YNFKEQ. The CDR3 extends over 15 amino acids.

By sample fraction, this clonotype is large. The rearrangement joins TRBV19 to TRBJ2-2; D is uncertain. Looked up from germline, CDR1 is LNHDA and CDR2 is SQIVND (reference sequence). The V end lost 1 base, the J end lost 4 bases, and 7 bases lay between the germline ends. The CDR3 extends over 14 amino acids. This chain's CDR3 is CASSIVGGTGELFF. The CDR3 nucleotides read TGTGCCAGTAGTATAGTGGGTGGCACCGGGGAGCTGTTTTTT.

CDR3 region: CASSYSGDTQYF. In DNA form, the CDR3 reads TGTGCCAGCAGTTACTCGGGAGATACGCAGTATTTT. The rearrangement uses TRBV6-2 or TRBV6-3 and TRBJ2-3; no clear D gene. V was clipped by 0 bases and J by 5 bases, with 3 bases between them. The CDR3 is made up of 12 amino acids. The germline V gene encodes CDR1 MNHEY and CDR2 SVGEGT.

The gene calls are TRBV20-1 and TRBJ1-5; D is unclear. The V end was cut by 1 base, the J end by 4 bases, with 11 bases between. Germline V CDR1 and CDR2: DFQATT, SNEGSKA (reference sequence). The length of the CDR3 is 14 residues. CDR3 region: CSARVAHLNQPQHF. CDR3 DNA: TGCAGTGCTAGAGTGGCCCACTTGAATCAGCCCCAGCATTTT.

This clonotype qualifies as medium-sized (0.01 to 0.1%). V gene TRBV14 combines with J gene TRBJ2-1; D possibly corresponds to TRBD2 (5 bases). V was pared by 1 base and J by 5 bases, with 15 bases between. Germline CDR1 reads SGHDN; CDR2 reads FVKESK. CDR3 length equals 16 residues. Here the CDR3 reads CASSQVDRPGDNEQFF. The CDR3 DNA sequence: TGTGCCAGCAGCCAAGTGGACCGCCCCGGGGACAATGAGCAGTTCTTC.

By share, this clonotype ranks as large (0.1 to 1%). CDR3 in DNA: TGTGCCAGTAGTATAGGCGGGACTTCCTACAATGAGCAGTTCTTC. It encodes CASSIGGTSYNEQFF. The chain uses TRBV19 and TRBJ2-1; a weak D match, TRBD2 (6 bases). The CDR3 length is 15 residues. From germline, CDR1 is LNHDA and CDR2 SQIVND (reference sequence). V was pared by 1 base and J by 1 base, with 8 bases between.

The chain carries TRBV2 and TRBJ2-5; 7 bases line up with TRBD1. Germline assignment: CDR1 SNHLY and CDR2 FYNNEI. Trimming took 5 bases from V and 4 from J; bases not matched to a gene: 7. The CDR3 loop spans 14 amino acids. The CDR3 sequence is CASSQQGQGETQYF. The CDR3 region has the DNA TGTGCCAGCAGTCAACAGGGGCAGGGAGAGACCCAGTACTTC.

A note on this clonotype: No DNA is shown, since the ends of the CDR3 on it are uncertain; the CDR3 is the one TCRdb lists. The chain links TRBV5-4 to TRBJ2-2; TRBD2 is the table's D call, not checked against the DNA. The V gene's germline CDR1 is SGHNT and CDR2 YYREEE (reference sequence). 22 amino acids form the CDR3, both terminal residues included. The CDR3 reads CASSFYICSAQVRASNTGELFF.

The V call is TRBV6-6, the J call TRBJ2-6; 7 bases are a match to TRBD1. CDR3 length equals 17 residues. CDR1 and CDR2 (germline): MNHNY, SVGAGI (reference sequence). Trimming cost V 8 bases and J 2 bases; bases outside gene matches: 12. CDR3 in amino acids: CASGPRQGVTGANVLTF. CDR3 nucleotide sequence: TGTGCCAGCGGACCAAGACAGGGAGTAACTGGGGCCAACGTCCTGACTTTC.

This clonotype is medium-sized in the sample. The chain links TRBV6-6 to TRBJ2-1, with TRBD2 matching 7 bases. The CDR3 has 12 amino acids. The trim removed 4 bases at V and 7 bases at J, leaving 1 base unmatched. Germline V gene data show CDR1 as MNHNY and CDR2 as SVGAGI (reference sequence). In nucleotides, the CDR3 is TGTGCCAGCAGTTTCGGGGGGAATGAGCAGTTCTTC. This codes for CASSFGGNEQFF.